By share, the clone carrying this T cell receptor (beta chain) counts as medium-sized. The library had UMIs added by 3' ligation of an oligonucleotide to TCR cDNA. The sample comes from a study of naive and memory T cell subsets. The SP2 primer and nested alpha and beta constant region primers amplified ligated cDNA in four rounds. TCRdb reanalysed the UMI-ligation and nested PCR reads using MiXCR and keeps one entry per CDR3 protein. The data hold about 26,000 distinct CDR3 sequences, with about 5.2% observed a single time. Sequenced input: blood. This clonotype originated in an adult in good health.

The CDR3 DNA is TGTGCCAGCAGTACCCGGGACTCACCAAATGAGCAGTTCTTC. Translating gives CASSTRDSPNEQFF. J is TRBJ2-1 and V is TRBV6-2 or TRBV6-3, with a tentative D call TRBD2 (6 bases). Trimming took off 5 bases at V and 7 bases at J, with 15 bases between the two ends. Germline V gene data show CDR1 as MNHEY and CDR2 as SVGEGT. The CDR3 is 14 residues long.